This TCR beta chain was identified in a study of T cells after somatic rescue of genetic block. Libraries were prepared by immunoSEQ multiplex PCR; TCRdb keeps only in-frame clonotypes and omits some of them. This table holds 45,000 to 55,000 clones, 95% to 96% found once. V lost 4 bases to trimming and J lost 5 bases; unmatched junction nucleotides: 6. Germline assignment: CDR1 SNHLY and CDR2 FYNNEI. The CDR3 contains 14 residues. The chain has TRBV2 and TRBJ2-7, with 9 bases aligning to TRBD2. The sample consisted of peripheral blood mononuclear cells (PBMCs). This receptor was taken from a child younger than two. The CDR3 region has the DNA TGTGCCAGCAGTGGTGTAGCGGGAGATGACGAGCAGTACTTC. It yields the protein CASSGVAGDDEQYF.